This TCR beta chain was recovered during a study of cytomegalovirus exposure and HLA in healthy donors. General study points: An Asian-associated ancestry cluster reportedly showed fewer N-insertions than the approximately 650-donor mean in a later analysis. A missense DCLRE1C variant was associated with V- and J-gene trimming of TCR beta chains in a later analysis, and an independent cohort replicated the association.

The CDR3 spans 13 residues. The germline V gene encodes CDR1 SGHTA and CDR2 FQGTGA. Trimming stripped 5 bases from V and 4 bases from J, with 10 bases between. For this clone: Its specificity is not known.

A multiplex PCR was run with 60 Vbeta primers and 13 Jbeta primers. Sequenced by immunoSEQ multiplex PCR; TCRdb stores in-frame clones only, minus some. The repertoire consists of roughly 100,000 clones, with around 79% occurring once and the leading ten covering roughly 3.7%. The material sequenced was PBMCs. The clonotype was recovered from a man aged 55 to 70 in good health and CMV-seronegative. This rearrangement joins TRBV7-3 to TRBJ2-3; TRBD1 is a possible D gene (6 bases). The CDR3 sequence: CASSPQGSDTQYF. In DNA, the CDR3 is TGTGCCAGCAGCCCTCAGGGGTCAGATACGCAGTATTTT. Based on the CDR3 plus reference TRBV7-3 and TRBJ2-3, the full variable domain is GAGVSQTPSNKVTEKGKYVELRCDPISGHTALYWYRQSLGQGPEFLIYFQGTGAADDSGLPNDRFFAVRPEGSVSTLKIQRTERGDSAVYLCASSPQGSDTQYFGPGTRLTVL.